Reported below is one T cell receptor (beta chain). How the authors handled the data: Reference gene primers were amplified, and this amplification served to estimate nucleated cell counts. Sequenced by immunoSEQ multiplex PCR; TCRdb stores in-frame clones only, minus some. V and J calls plus clone size are reproduced from that table; the DNA served to infer D and trimming. The table lists more than 50,000 clones, less than 75% of them singletons, with approximately 13% in the top ten. The source of the sample is a study of blood T cell repertoires in COVID-19. About the study: COVID-19 samples from acute and convalescent phases originated in the United States, Italy and Spain. T cells, B-cell-depleted T cells, or PBMCs provided the cDNA or gDNA that served as material.

The germline CDR1 and CDR2 sequences are GTSNPN and SVGIG (reference sequence). This CDR3 comprises 12 residues. Trimming cost V 0 bases and J 6 bases, with 5 bases left between them. The chain carries TRBV30 and TRBJ2-2; D gene uncertain. The sequence came from a woman in her 70s with acute or convalescent COVID-19. The sample taken for sequencing was peripheral blood. CDR3 bases: TGTGCCTGGAGTGTACGGTCCGGGGAGCTGTTTTTT. Its protein is CAWSVRSGELFF.